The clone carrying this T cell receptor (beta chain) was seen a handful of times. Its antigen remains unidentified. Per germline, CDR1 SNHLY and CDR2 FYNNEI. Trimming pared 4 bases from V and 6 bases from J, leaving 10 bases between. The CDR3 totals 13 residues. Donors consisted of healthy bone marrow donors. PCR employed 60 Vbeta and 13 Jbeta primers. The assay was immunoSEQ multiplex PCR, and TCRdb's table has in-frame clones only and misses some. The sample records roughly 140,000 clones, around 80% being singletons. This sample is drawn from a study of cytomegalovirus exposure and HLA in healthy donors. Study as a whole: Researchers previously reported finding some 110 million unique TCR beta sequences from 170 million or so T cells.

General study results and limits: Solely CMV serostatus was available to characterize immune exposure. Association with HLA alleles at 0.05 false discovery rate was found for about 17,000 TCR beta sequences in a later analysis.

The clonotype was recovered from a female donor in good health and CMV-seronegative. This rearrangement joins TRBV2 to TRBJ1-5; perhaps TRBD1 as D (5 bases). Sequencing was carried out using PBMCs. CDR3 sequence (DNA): TGTGCCAGCAGTGGGGGGGGATCTCAGCCCCAGCATTTT. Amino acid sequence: CASSGGGSQPQHF.